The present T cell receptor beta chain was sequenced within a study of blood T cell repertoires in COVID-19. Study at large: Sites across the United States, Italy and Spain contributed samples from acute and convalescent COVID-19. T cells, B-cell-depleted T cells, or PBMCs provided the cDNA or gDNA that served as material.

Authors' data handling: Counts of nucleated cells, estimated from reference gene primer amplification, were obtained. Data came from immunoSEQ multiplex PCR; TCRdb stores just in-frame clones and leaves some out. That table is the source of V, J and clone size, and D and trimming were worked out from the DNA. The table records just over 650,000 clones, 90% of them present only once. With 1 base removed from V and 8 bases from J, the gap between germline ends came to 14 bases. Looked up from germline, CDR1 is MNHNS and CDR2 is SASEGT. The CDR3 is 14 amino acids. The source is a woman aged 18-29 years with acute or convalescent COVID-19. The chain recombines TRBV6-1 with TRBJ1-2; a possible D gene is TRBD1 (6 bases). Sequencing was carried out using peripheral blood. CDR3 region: CASSEEQGMRGYTF. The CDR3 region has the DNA TGTGCCAGCAGTGAAGAACAGGGTATGCGAGGCTACACCTTC.